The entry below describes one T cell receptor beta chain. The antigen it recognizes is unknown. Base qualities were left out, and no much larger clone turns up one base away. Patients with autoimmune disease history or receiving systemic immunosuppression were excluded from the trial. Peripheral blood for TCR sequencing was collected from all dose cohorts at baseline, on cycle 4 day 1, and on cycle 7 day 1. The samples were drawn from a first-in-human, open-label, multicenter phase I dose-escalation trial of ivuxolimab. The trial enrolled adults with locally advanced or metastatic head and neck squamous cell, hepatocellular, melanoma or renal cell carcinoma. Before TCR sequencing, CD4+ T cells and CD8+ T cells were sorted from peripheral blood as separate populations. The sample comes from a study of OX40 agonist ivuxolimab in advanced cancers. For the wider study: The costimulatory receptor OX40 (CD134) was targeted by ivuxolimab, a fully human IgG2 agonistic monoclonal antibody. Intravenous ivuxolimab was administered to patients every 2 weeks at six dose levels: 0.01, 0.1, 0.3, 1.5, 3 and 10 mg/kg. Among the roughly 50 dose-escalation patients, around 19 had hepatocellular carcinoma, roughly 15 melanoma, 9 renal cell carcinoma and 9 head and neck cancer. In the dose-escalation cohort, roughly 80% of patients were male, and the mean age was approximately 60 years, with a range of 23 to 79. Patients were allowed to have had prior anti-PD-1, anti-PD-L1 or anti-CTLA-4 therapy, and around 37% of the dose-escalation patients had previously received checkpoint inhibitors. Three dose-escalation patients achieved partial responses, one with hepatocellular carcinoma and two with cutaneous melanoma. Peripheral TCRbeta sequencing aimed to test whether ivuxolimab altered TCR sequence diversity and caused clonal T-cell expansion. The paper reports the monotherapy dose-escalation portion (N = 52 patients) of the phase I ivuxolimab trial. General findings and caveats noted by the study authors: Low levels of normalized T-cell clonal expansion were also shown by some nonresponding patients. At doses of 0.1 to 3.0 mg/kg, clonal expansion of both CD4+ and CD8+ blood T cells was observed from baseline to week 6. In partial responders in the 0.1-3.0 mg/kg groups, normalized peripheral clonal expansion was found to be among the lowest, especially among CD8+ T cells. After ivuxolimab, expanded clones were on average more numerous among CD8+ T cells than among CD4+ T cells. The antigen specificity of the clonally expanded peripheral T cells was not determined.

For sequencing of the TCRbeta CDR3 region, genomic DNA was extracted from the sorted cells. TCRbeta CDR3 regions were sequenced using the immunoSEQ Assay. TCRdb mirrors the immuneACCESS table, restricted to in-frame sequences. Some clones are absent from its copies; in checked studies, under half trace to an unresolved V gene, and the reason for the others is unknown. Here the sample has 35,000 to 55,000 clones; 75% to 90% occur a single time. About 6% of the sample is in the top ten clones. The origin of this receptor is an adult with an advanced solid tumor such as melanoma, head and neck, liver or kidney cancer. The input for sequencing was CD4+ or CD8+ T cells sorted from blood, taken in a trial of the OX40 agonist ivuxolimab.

The CDR3 protein is CAWTLAGGFTGELFF. In nucleotides, the sequence is TGTGCCTGGACTTTAGCGGGAGGGTTCACCGGGGAGCTGTTTTTT. The sequence links TRBV30 to TRBJ2-2; TRBD2 matches 11 bases in the middle. The cysteine opens and the phenylalanine closes a CDR3 of 15 amino acids. Left in the record is the CDR3 DNA by itself, 45 bases read in frame from the first base. Trimming removed 4 bases from V and 4 bases from J; the gene matches leave 5 bases unexplained. CDR1 GTSNPN and CDR2 SVGIG are derived from the germline V gene (reference sequence).